These 8 T cell receptor beta chains were sequenced from one sample in a study of blood T cell repertoires in COVID-19. Some clones are missing from TCRdb's copy, which holds only in-frame ones; the method was immunoSEQ multiplex PCR. The profile shows 200,000 to 300,000 clones, around four fifths of them singletons. Specimen: peripheral blood. Source of these receptors: a woman aged 60-75 years with active or convalescent COVID-19.

V and J are TRBV9 and TRBJ2-1, with 7 bases identical to TRBD1. V lost 4 bases and J lost 12; bases outside the gene matches: 7. CDR1 SGDLS and CDR2 YYNGEE come from the germline V gene. The length of the CDR3 is 12 residues. The CDR3 loop reads CASSQGQLGQFF. DNA for the CDR3: TGTGCCAGCAGCCAGGGACAGCTAGGGCAGTTCTTC.

The chain recombines TRBV7-9 with TRBJ2-1; TRBD2 agrees at 15 bases. The V and J ends lost 5 bases and 7 bases, in that order; junction bases with no gene match: 3. The V gene's germline CDR1 is SEHNR and CDR2 FQNEAQ (reference sequence). The CDR3 sequence is 15 residues long. This chain's CDR3 is CASSLGTSGRNEQFF. Written as DNA, the CDR3 is TGTGCCAGCAGCCTAGGGACTAGCGGGAGGAATGAGCAGTTCTTC.

The chain uses TRBV7-9 and TRBJ2-2; 7 nucleotides agree with TRBD1. The CDR3 loop spans 15 amino acids. Germline V gene data show CDR1 as SEHNR and CDR2 as FQNEAQ (reference sequence). The junction had 7 bases not matched to a gene; V was cut back by 5 bases and J by 4 bases. CDR3 amino acids: CASSQRDRGTGELFF. The DNA of the CDR3 is TGTGCCAGCAGCCAAAGGGACAGAGGCACCGGGGAGCTGTTTTTT.

With respect to this clone: This sample also contains other DNA sequences that code for the same CDR3. The chain carries TRBV6-5 and TRBJ2-3; 9 bases fit TRBD2. With 4 bases clipped from V and 3 bases from J, the junction kept 5 bases outside the gene matches. Germline CDR1 is MNHEY and CDR2 is SVGAGI. The CDR3 runs to 15 residues. The CDR3 DNA is TGTGCCAGCAGTTCACCGGGACTAGCAACAGATACGCAGTATTTT. It is translated as CASSSPGLATDTQYF.

This clone was counted once. The rearrangement uses TRBV4-1 and TRBJ2-4; TRBD1 might be the D (5 bases). Germline V gene lookup returns CDR1 MGHRA and CDR2 YSYEKL. With 1 base removed from V and 9 bases from J, the gap between germline ends came to 7 bases. The CDR3 is 12 amino acids. DNA for the CDR3: TGCGCCAGCAGCCAAGTGGGGCCCATTCAGTACTTC. Translating gives CASSQVGPIQYF.

The chain couples TRBV6-5 to TRBJ2-1; D remains ambiguous. CDR1 MNHEY and CDR2 SVGAGI come from the germline V gene. V lost 7 bases, J lost 3 bases, and 13 bases lay in between. This CDR3 region has 14 residues. CDR3 coding DNA: TGTGCCAGCATTGTAGAGGCAGACTACAATGAGCAGTTCTTC. Protein sequence: CASIVEADYNEQFF.

The V call is TRBV29-1, the J call TRBJ2-5; 9 bases are a match to TRBD1. Unmatched junction bases numbered 1, after V lost 1 base and J lost 4 bases. The CDR3 is 13 residues long. In germline, CDR1 is SQVTM, CDR2 ANQGSEA. The CDR3 region is CSVEAGQGETQYF. DNA of the CDR3: TGCAGCGTTGAAGCGGGACAGGGAGAGACCCAGTACTTC.

This clone has just a few counts. V gene TRBV2 combines with J gene TRBJ2-1; 9 bases agree with TRBD2. From germline, CDR1 is SNHLY and CDR2 FYNNEI. CDR3 size: 14 residues. Trimming removed 6 bases from V and 3 bases from J; junction bases left unmatched: 3. CDR3 in DNA: TGTGCCAGCAGGGGGACTAGCAGCTACAATGAGCAGTTCTTC. This gives the protein CASRGTSSYNEQFF. The complete variable domain, with remaining parts taken from reference TRBV2 and TRBJ2-1, reads EPEVTQTPSHQVTQMGQEVILRCVPISNHLYFYWYRQILGQKVEFLVSFYNNEISEKSEIFDDQFSVERPDGSNFTLKIRSTKLEDSAMYFCASRGTSSYNEQFFGPGTRLTVL.